The 5 T cell receptor beta chains listed next were all sequenced from one sample in a study of blood T cell repertoires in COVID-19. The protocol was immunoSEQ multiplex PCR, while the TCRdb copy is restricted to in-frame clones and leaves out a portion. The table has 55,000 to 75,000 clones, roughly 90% seen once; the top ten hold roughly 1.2%. Material for sequencing was peripheral blood. Every receptor here comes from a man between 60 and 75 years old with acute or convalescent COVID-19.

The rearrangement uses TRBV7-6 and TRBJ1-3; 10 bases line up with TRBD1. This CDR3 has 17 residues. J gave up 4 bases and V 5 bases, and 11 bases lay outside the gene matches. Per germline, CDR1 SGHVS and CDR2 FNYEAQ. Here the CDR3 DNA reads TGTGCCAGCAGCCTCCGACAGGGGGCCTCTACAGGAAACACCATATATTTT. Encoded protein: CASSLRQGASTGNTIYF.

The chain couples TRBV5-4 to TRBJ2-3, with 7 bases fitting TRBD2. There are 14 residues in the CDR3. V lost 5 bases, J lost 2 bases, and 5 bases stayed unmatched. Per the germline V gene, CDR1 is SGHNT and CDR2 is YYREEE (reference sequence). Written as DNA, the CDR3 is TGTGCCAGCAGACCCGGGACTAACACAGATACGCAGTATTTT. Translating it yields CASRPGTNTDTQYF. Full variable domain (rest looked up from reference TRBV5-4 and TRBJ2-3): ETGVTQSPTHLIKTRGQQVTLRCSSQSGHNTVSWYQQALGQGPQFIFQYYREEENGRGNFPPRFSGLQFPNYSSELNVNALELDDSALYLCASRPGTNTDTQYFGPGTRLTVL.

The chain couples TRBV29-1 to TRBJ2-4, with D perhaps matching TRBD2 (7 bases). CDR1 SQVTM and CDR2 ANQGSEA come from the germline V gene. This CDR3 spans 13 amino acids. V shed 4 bases and J shed 8 bases, with 15 bases lying between them. CDR3 coding DNA: TGCAGCGTTGCAGGGTTAGGGGGGGACATTCAGTACTTC. As protein: CSVAGLGGDIQYF. The full variable domain, with the rest looked up from reference TRBV29-1 and TRBJ2-4, is SAVISQKPSRDICQRGTSLTIQCQVDSQVTMMFWYRQQPGQSLTLIATANQGSEATYESGFVIDKFPISRPNLTFSTLTVSNMSPEDSSIYLCSVAGLGGDIQYFGAGTRLSVL.

The V and J genes are TRBV14 and TRBJ2-5, with D unresolved. Germline assignment: CDR1 SGHDN and CDR2 FVKESK. With 2 bases removed from V and 4 bases from J, the gap between germline ends came to 14 bases. This CDR3 contains 15 residues. In DNA, the CDR3 is TGTGCCAGCAGCCAATCAATCCGACACATAGAGACCCAGTACTTC. Its translation: CASSQSIRHIETQYF.

The V call is TRBV5-1, the J call TRBJ1-3, with D unresolved. The germline V gene encodes CDR1 SGHRS and CDR2 YFSETQ. Trimming shortened V by 3 bases and J by 4 bases, and 14 bases separated the two germline ends. This CDR3 contains 15 residues. DNA for the CDR3: TGCGCCAGCAGCTCCGGGTACGGAGAAGGAAACACCATATATTTT. Its translation is CASSSGYGEGNTIYF.